This note documents a single TCR beta chain sequence. Its antigen target is currently unknown. No much larger clone exists at a distance of one base, and base qualities are not known. The record originates from a study of T cell responses to AZD1222 COVID-19 vaccine (dated by TCRdb to the early 2020s). In terms of the full investigation: AZD1222 recipients with second doses at about 4 weeks or about 12 weeks were pooled, because spike-specific TCR depth and breadth did not differ between schedules. TCR sequencing covered 233 trial participants: roughly 200 given two doses of AZD1222 and 26 given two doses of MenACWY control vaccine. Trial participants were enrolled by age into 18-55, 56-69 and 70-plus year subgroups, with about 150, 27 and 61 TCR-sequenced participants respectively. What the work shows at the level of the full study, not this receptor alone: Because no day 14 peak-response samples were available, repertoires were characterized only after the peak T cell response. A significant rise in spike-specific TCR breadth and depth was observed after two AZD1222 doses relative to day 0 and relative to MenACWY recipients. Conclusions about previously exposed vaccinees were limited because only six AZD1222 recipients were SARS-CoV-2 seropositive at baseline. Participants were mostly white British and included more females than males, and it was suggested by the authors that clonal diversity may have been underestimated. Epitopes outside the regions mutated in the B.1.351 and B.1.1.7 variants were reportedly recognized by nearly half of the unique spike-specific TCRs. In the small 56-69-year group, the increase in depth fell short of significance, most likely because of low power. The whole spike protein was spanned by vaccine-associated CD4 TCRs, and dominant responses were seen in regions 160-218 and 743-854.

For CDR1 and CDR2, the germline V gene (reference sequence) lists SEHNR and FQNEAQ. Including cysteine and phenylalanine, the CDR3 has 16 amino acids. Only CDR3 DNA is held: 48 bases, read in frame from base 1. V is reduced by 4 bases and J by 3 bases, leaving a spacing of 18 bases between them. The CDR3 regions of human TCRbeta chains were analyzed by immunosequencing. The original pipeline was this. Repertoire TCRs were checked for matches against a reference library of SARS-CoV-2-specific TCRs that had been generated using the MIRA antigen-specificity platform. Breadth was defined as the fraction of unique TCRs that were SARS-CoV-2-associated, and depth was defined as the fraction of total T cells that were SARS-CoV-2-associated. Each spike-specific TCR was assigned to its reactive spike region and to a CD4 or CD8 class using the MIRA data. Log10-transformed breadth and depth values were compared by one-way ANOVA with Sidak's multiple comparisons tests. TCRdb's version of the immuneACCESS table is confined to in-frame rearrangements and falls short of the full clone set. An unresolved V gene accounts for under half of the shortfall where checked; the remainder is of unknown origin. Clone size and the V and J calls come from that table; the DNA yielded D and trimming. The sample yields about 110,000 clones; roughly 90% were counted once. Of the sample, under 10% falls within the top ten clones.

The sample's time point, from its label and the paper: baseline before first vaccination. Vaccinee samples came from UK trials COV001 and COV002, including a single-blind randomized controlled phase 2/3 trial of AZD1222 (ChAdOx1 nCoV-19) in healthy adults. For TCRbeta chain sequencing, PBMC samples were collected from trial participants at day 0 and at day 28 after the second dose. Sequenced here: peripheral blood, sampled on day 0 of AZD1222 vaccination. The sequence derives from an adult in good health. The chain is encoded by TRBV7-9 joined to TRBJ1-2, with TRBD1 as a weak D call on 5 bases. The DNA reads TGTGCCAGCAGCTCGTCCCGGGACTCCCAGGACTATGGCTACACCTTC. The translation is CASSSSRDSQDYGYTF.